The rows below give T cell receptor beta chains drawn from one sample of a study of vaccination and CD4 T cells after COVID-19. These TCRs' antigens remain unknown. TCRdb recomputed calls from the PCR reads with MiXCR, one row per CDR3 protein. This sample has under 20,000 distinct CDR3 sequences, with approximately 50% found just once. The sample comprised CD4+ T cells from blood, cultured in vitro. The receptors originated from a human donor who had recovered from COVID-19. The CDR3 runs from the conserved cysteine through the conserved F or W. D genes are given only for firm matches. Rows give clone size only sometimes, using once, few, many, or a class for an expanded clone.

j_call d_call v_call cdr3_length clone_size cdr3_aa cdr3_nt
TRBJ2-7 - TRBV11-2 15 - CASSSTLPGLDEQYF TGTGCCAGCAGCTCAACTCTTCCCGGACTCGACGAGCAGTACTTC
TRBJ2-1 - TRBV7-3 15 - CASSLEGASYNEQFF TGTGCCAGCAGCTTAGAGGGAGCCTCCTACAATGAGCAGTTCTTC
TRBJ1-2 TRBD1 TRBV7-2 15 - CASSQGTVLNYGYTF TGTGCCAGCAGCCAGGGGACAGTTCTTAACTATGGCTACACCTTC
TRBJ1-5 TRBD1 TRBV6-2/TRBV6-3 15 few CASRPPTGVNQPQHF TGTGCCAGCAGACCACCGACAGGGGTCAATCAGCCCCAGCATTTT
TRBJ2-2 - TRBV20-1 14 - CSATQGEGSGELFF TGCAGTGCCACACAGGGGGAGGGTTCCGGGGAGCTGTTTTTT
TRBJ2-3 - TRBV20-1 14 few CSARDPLSTDTQYF TGCAGTGCTAGAGATCCACTCAGCACAGATACGCAGTATTTT
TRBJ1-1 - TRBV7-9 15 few CASSLGDRRNTEAFF TGTGCCAGCAGCTTAGGCGACAGGAGGAACACTGAAGCTTTCTTT
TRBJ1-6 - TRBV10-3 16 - CAISDPISSYNSPLHF TGTGCCATCAGTGACCCGATTAGCTCCTATAATTCACCCCTCCACTTT
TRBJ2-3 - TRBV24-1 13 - CAAQRYLTDTQYF TGTGCTGCGCAACGGTATCTTACAGATACGCAGTATTTT
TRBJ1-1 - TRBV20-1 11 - CSARWGTEAFF TGCAGTGCTAGGTGGGGGACTGAAGCTTTCTTT
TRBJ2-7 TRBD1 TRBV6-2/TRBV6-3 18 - CASSYPRPAKDRGSEQYF TGTGCCAGCAGTTACCCCCGCCCGGCAAAGGACAGGGGTTCCGAGCAGTACTTC
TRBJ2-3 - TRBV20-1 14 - CSARNPGTTDTQYF TGCAGTGCCCGGAATCCAGGGACAACAGATACGCAGTATTTT
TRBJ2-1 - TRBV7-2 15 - CASSLAGVSYNEQFF TGTGCCAGCAGCTTAGCGGGAGTCTCCTACAATGAGCAGTTCTTC
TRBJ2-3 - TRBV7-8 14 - CASRARGRPDTQYF TGTGCCAGCAGGGCTCGGGGCCGACCAGATACGCAGTATTTT
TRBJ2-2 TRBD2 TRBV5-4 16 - CASSTGTSGNTGELFF TGTGCCAGCAGCACCGGGACTAGCGGGAACACCGGGGAGCTGTTTTTT
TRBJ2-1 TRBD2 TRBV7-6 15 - CASSLAWSGNNEQFF TGTGCCAGCAGCTTAGCGTGGAGCGGGAACAATGAGCAGTTCTTC
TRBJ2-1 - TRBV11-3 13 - CASSLSRSTEQFF TGTGCCAGCAGCTTAAGTCGCAGTACAGAGCAGTTCTTC
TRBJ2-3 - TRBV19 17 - CASSMGAGPLNTDTQYF TGTGCCAGTAGTATGGGAGCAGGGCCCCTAAACACAGATACGCAGTATTTT
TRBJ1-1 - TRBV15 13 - CATSTRRLSEAFF TGTGCCACCAGCACACGTAGGTTGTCTGAAGCTTTCTTT